Listed here is a single T cell receptor beta chain. Germline CDR1 SGHAT, CDR2 FQDESV (reference sequence). This CDR3 has 16 residues. Trimming shortened V by 0 bases and J by 6 bases, and 16 bases separated the two germline ends. Method: immunoSEQ multiplex PCR; TCRdb's copy keeps in-frame clones and lacks some. The sample includes 150,000 to 200,000 clones, approximately 82% of them seen just once. The data stem from a study of blood T cell repertoires in COVID-19. The sample consisted of PBMCs or T cells enriched from blood (not recorded which). The V and J genes are TRBV11-1 and TRBJ2-3; tentatively, D is TRBD2 (7 bases). This TCR was sampled from a man aged 50 to 59 who had recovered from COVID-19. The chain's CDR3 is CASSLARGGAVDTQYF. The DNA for the CDR3 is TGTGCCAGCAGCTTAGCTCGTGGGGGGGCCGTTGATACGCAGTATTTT. Drawing the rest from reference TRBV11-1 and TRBJ2-3, the complete variable domain is EAEVAQSPRYKITEKSQAVAFWCDPISGHATLYWYRQILGQGPELLVQFQDESVVDDSQLPKDRFSAERLKGVDSTLKIQPAELGDSAMYLCASSLARGGAVDTQYFGPGTRLTVL.